This TCR beta chain is drawn from a study of a mutant IDH1 vaccine in newly diagnosed glioma. Time point denoted: week 23, last vaccination. With topical imiquimod, each dose of the vaccine consisted of 300 ug of mutant IDH1 20-mer peptide. Germline CDR1 reads SGHVS; CDR2 reads FNYEAQ. Trimming removed 6 bases from V and 3 bases from J, with 8 bases in between. The CDR3 extends over 13 amino acids. A note on this clone: The antigen is unknown.

The assay was immunoSEQ multiplex PCR, and TCRdb's table has in-frame clones only and misses some. The sample holds under 85,000 clones, 85% seen once. The source material was PBMCs, sampled from a glioma patient whose treatment included an IDH1 peptide vaccine. The clonotype was recovered from a woman between 45 and 60 years old with glioma. V is TRBV7-6 and J is TRBJ2-2; TRBD2 might be the D (5 bases). The CDR3 is CASRRGYTGELFF. As DNA, the CDR3 is TGTGCCAGCAGAAGAGGGTACACCGGGGAGCTGTTTTTT.